This note documents a single T cell receptor (beta chain) sequence. The clone's antigen remains unknown. One base away there is no much larger clone; base qualities are not given. The cysteine opens and the phenylalanine closes a CDR3 of 14 amino acids. Only the CDR3 DNA is retained, 42 bases long and in frame from the first base. In the germline V gene, CDR1 corresponds to SGHVS and CDR2 to FQNEAQ. Trimming at the junction amounts to 6 bases on V and 5 bases on J, and the germline ends lie 16 bases apart. This entry comes from a study of T cell responses to AZD1222 COVID-19 vaccine (dated by TCRdb to the early 2020s). For the study in its entirety: TCR sequencing was performed for fewer than 250 trial participants, of whom about 200 were given two doses of AZD1222 and some 26 were given two doses of MenACWY control vaccine. Trial participants were enrolled by age into 18-55, 56-69 and 70-plus year subgroups, with about 150, 28 and 57 TCR-sequenced participants respectively.

This specimen's time point label, interpreted: sample from adult after SARS-CoV-2 infection, after symptom onset. A couple of convalescent COVID-19 patients, sampled after symptom onset from adults with prior SARS-CoV-2 infection, were also TCR-sequenced for comparison. Overall results and qualifications from the work: Participants were mostly white British and included more females than males, and it was suggested by the authors that clonal diversity may have been underestimated. CD4 TCRs associated with the vaccine covered the entire spike protein, and the dominant responses were in regions 160-218 and 743-854. The 56-69-year group was small, and its depth increase did not reach significance, likely because of low power. Epitopes outside the regions mutated in the B.1.351 and B.1.1.7 variants were reportedly recognized by nearly half of the unique spike-specific TCRs. Because no day 14 peak-response samples were available, repertoires were characterized only after the peak T cell response. Only six AZD1222 recipients were SARS-CoV-2 seropositive at baseline, limiting conclusions about previously exposed vaccinees. After two AZD1222 doses, both the breadth and the depth of spike-specific TCRs were significantly higher than at day 0 and than in MenACWY recipients.

The CDR3 regions of human TCRbeta chains were subjected to immunosequencing. Per the original workflow: TCRs in the repertoires were compared against a reference library of SARS-CoV-2-specific TCRs that had been generated with the MIRA antigen-specificity platform. Breadth meant the fraction of unique TCRs that were SARS-CoV-2-associated, whereas depth meant the fraction of total T cells that were SARS-CoV-2-associated. Using the MIRA data, each spike-specific TCR was mapped to the spike region that the TCR reacts to and placed in a CD4 or CD8 class. Log10-transformed breadth and depth values were compared by one-way ANOVA with Sidak's multiple comparisons tests. TCRdb mirrors the immuneACCESS table, restricted to in-frame sequences. Some clones are absent from its copies; in checked studies, under half trace to an unresolved V gene, and the reason for the others is unknown. That table supplies the V and J calls and clone size; D and trimming were determined from the DNA. Here the sample has about 150,000 clones; less than 90% occur a single time. Roughly 7% of the sample rests with the top ten.

The TCR sequence derives from an adult who had recovered from COVID-19. The sequences come from peripheral blood, collected after recovery from COVID-19. The V and J genes are TRBV7-8 and TRBJ1-2; confidence is insufficient to name the D gene. The CDR3 corresponds to CASSFTNTGYGYTF. Here is the DNA: TGTGCCAGCAGTTTTACTAACACGGGGTATGGCTACACCTTC. Reference TRBV7-8 and TRBJ1-2 genes cover what lies past the CDR3, so the full variable domain is GAGVSQSPRYKVAKRGQDVALRCDPISGHVSLFWYQQALGQGPEFLTYFQNEAQLDKSGLPSDRFFAERPEGSVSTLKIQRTQQEDSAVYLCASSFTNTGYGYTFGSGTRLTVV.